The rows below give T cell receptor beta chains drawn from one sample of a study of blood T cell repertoires in COVID-19. Clones were sequenced by immunoSEQ multiplex PCR, and TCRdb holds only the in-frame ones, with some missing. The repertoire holds under 250,000 clones, with roughly 90% as singletons. Material for sequencing was peripheral blood. These receptor sequences come from a man aged 55-75 years who had recovered from COVID-19. Each CDR3 is given with its conserved first and last residue. The order of the fields is CDR3 DNA, CDR3 protein, J gene, V gene, D gene, clone size. D genes are given only for firm matches. Rows may omit the clone size; those that give it use once, few, many or a size class.

cdr3_nt: TGTGCCAGTAGTAGAGGTGGCTCCTACAATGAGCAGTTCTTC
cdr3_aa: CASSRGGSYNEQFF
j_call: TRBJ2-1
v_call: TRBV19
d_call: .
clone_size: .

cdr3_nt: TGTGCCATCATATGGGGGGACAGGGGGCATGCTAACTATGGCTACACCTTC
cdr3_aa: CAIIWGDRGHANYGYTF
j_call: TRBJ1-2
v_call: TRBV10-3
d_call: TRBD1
clone_size: .

cdr3_nt: TGTGCCAGCAGTTACTCCGGGTCTACTCGAAATCAGCCCCAGCATTTT
cdr3_aa: CASSYSGSTRNQPQHF
j_call: TRBJ1-5
v_call: TRBV6-5
d_call: .
clone_size: .

cdr3_nt: TGTGCCACCTGGGGACTAGCGCCTTACAATGAGCAGTTCTTC
cdr3_aa: CATWGLAPYNEQFF
j_call: TRBJ2-1
v_call: TRBV6-5
d_call: TRBD2
clone_size: .

cdr3_nt: TGTGCCAGTAGCACGGACAGGGCTCGACCAGATACGCAGTATTTT
cdr3_aa: CASSTDRARPDTQYF
j_call: TRBJ2-3
v_call: TRBV19
d_call: TRBD1
clone_size: .

cdr3_nt: TGTGCCAGCAGCTTAGAGCCGGGACAGGGAGTCTATGGCTACACCTTC
cdr3_aa: CASSLEPGQGVYGYTF
j_call: TRBJ1-2
v_call: TRBV7-2
d_call: TRBD1
clone_size: .

cdr3_nt: TGTGCCAGCAGCGTTTTTCATCAAACAGGGATGGGGGAAGCTTTCTTT
cdr3_aa: CASSVFHQTGMGEAFF
j_call: TRBJ1-1
v_call: TRBV9
d_call: .
clone_size: .

cdr3_nt: TGTGCCAGCAGCTTAGCGGGGGGAAGGACCGGGGAGCTGTTTTTT
cdr3_aa: CASSLAGGRTGELFF
j_call: TRBJ2-2
v_call: TRBV5-8
d_call: TRBD2
clone_size: .

cdr3_nt: TGCAGCGTTGGGTGGGGGGGCACAGATACGCAGTATTTT
cdr3_aa: CSVGWGGTDTQYF
j_call: TRBJ2-3
v_call: TRBV29-1
d_call: .
clone_size: once

cdr3_nt: TGTGCCAGCAGCTTCCGCCCGGGGACAGGCGGCATCTCCTACGAGCAGTACTTC
cdr3_aa: CASSFRPGTGGISYEQYF
j_call: TRBJ2-7
v_call: TRBV5-5
d_call: TRBD1
clone_size: once

cdr3_nt: TGTGCCAGCAGCTTAGTCGGGACAGAGAATCAGCCCCAGCATTTT
cdr3_aa: CASSLVGTENQPQHF
j_call: TRBJ1-5
v_call: TRBV7-2
d_call: TRBD1
clone_size: .

cdr3_nt: TGTGCCAGCAGCGACCCTCCCGCTAGCGGGAACCCCCGGGAGCTGTTTTTT
cdr3_aa: CASSDPPASGNPRELFF
j_call: TRBJ2-2
v_call: TRBV7-2
d_call: TRBD2
clone_size: .

cdr3_nt: TGTGCCAGCAGCCAAGATTTTCGAGGTCAGCCCCAGCATTTT
cdr3_aa: CASSQDFRGQPQHF
j_call: TRBJ1-5
v_call: TRBV3-1/TRBV3-2
d_call: .
clone_size: .

cdr3_nt: TGTGCCAGCAGCTCCGGGACATTTCGTAGGAACTATGGCTACACCTTC
cdr3_aa: CASSSGTFRRNYGYTF
j_call: TRBJ1-2
v_call: TRBV5-5
d_call: .
clone_size: .

cdr3_nt: TGTGCCAGCAGCCGGACACTATACGAGCAGTACTTC
cdr3_aa: CASSRTLYEQYF
j_call: TRBJ2-7
v_call: TRBV3-1/TRBV3-2
d_call: .
clone_size: .

cdr3_nt: TGTGCCAGCACAAGAGAGGGAAGGGCCACTGAAGCTTTCTTT
cdr3_aa: CASTREGRATEAFF
j_call: TRBJ1-1
v_call: TRBV25-1
d_call: .
clone_size: once

cdr3_nt: TGTGCCAGCAGCTTAAGACTAGAAGGGGAGCTGTTTTTT
cdr3_aa: CASSLRLEGELFF
j_call: TRBJ2-2
v_call: TRBV5-4
d_call: .
clone_size: .

cdr3_nt: TGTGCCAGCAGTTACTCCGCACAGGGAAGCGGAAAACTGTTTTTT
cdr3_aa: CASSYSAQGSGKLFF
j_call: TRBJ1-4
v_call: TRBV6-5
d_call: .
clone_size: .

cdr3_nt: TGTGCCAGCAGCGCTCAACCCGGGACAGGTCTTAACTATGGCTACACCTTC
cdr3_aa: CASSAQPGTGLNYGYTF
j_call: TRBJ1-2
v_call: TRBV9
d_call: TRBD1
clone_size: .

cdr3_nt: TGTGCCAGCAGTGGGGCCGGGAAGAGCTCCTACGAGCAGTACTTC
cdr3_aa: CASSGAGKSSYEQYF
j_call: TRBJ2-7
v_call: TRBV25-1
d_call: .
clone_size: .

cdr3_nt: TGTGCCAGTAGTAAATCAGGAATATACGAGCAGTACTTC
cdr3_aa: CASSKSGIYEQYF
j_call: TRBJ2-7
v_call: TRBV19
d_call: .
clone_size: .

cdr3_nt: TGTGCCAGCAGCACAGGACAGGGGGCGTTCGGAAACACCATATATTTT
cdr3_aa: CASSTGQGAFGNTIYF
j_call: TRBJ1-3
v_call: TRBV11-3
d_call: TRBD1
clone_size: .

cdr3_nt: TGTGCCAGCAGTCAGGTCTCTGGAAACACCATATATTTT
cdr3_aa: CASSQVSGNTIYF
j_call: TRBJ1-3
v_call: TRBV28
d_call: .
clone_size: .

cdr3_nt: TGTGCCAGCAGAACGACAGGGGTGGGTGGCTACACCTTC
cdr3_aa: CASRTTGVGGYTF
j_call: TRBJ1-2
v_call: TRBV12-3/TRBV12-4
d_call: TRBD1
clone_size: once

cdr3_nt: TGTGCCAGCAGCCTTACAGGGGACTCACCCCTCCACTTT
cdr3_aa: CASSLTGDSPLHF
j_call: TRBJ1-6
v_call: TRBV11-2
d_call: TRBD1
clone_size: once

cdr3_nt: TGCGCCAGCAGCTTGGACGGGACAGGGAGTTGGGAAAAACTGTTTTTT
cdr3_aa: CASSLDGTGSWEKLFF
j_call: TRBJ1-4
v_call: TRBV5-1
d_call: TRBD1
clone_size: .

cdr3_nt: TGTGCCAGCAGCGATACAGGGGGCGGTTCACCCCTCCACTTT
cdr3_aa: CASSDTGGGSPLHF
j_call: TRBJ1-6
v_call: TRBV9
d_call: TRBD1
clone_size: .

cdr3_nt: TGTGCCAGCCGAGCCGGTGGCAATGAGCAGTTCTTC
cdr3_aa: CASRAGGNEQFF
j_call: TRBJ2-1
v_call: TRBV19
d_call: .
clone_size: .

cdr3_nt: TGTGCCAGTAGTATTCCCTCGGAGATCGGGGAGCTGTTTTTT
cdr3_aa: CASSIPSEIGELFF
j_call: TRBJ2-2
v_call: TRBV19
d_call: .
clone_size: .

cdr3_nt: TGTGCCAGCAGTTACGGGGGGGCCGGTCTGAATGAGCAGTTCTTC
cdr3_aa: CASSYGGAGLNEQFF
j_call: TRBJ2-1
v_call: TRBV6-5
d_call: .
clone_size: .

cdr3_nt: TGTGCCATCAGTGAGTGGGAGGAGACGGGTAAGGGGGCCAACGTCCTGACTTTC
cdr3_aa: CAISEWEETGKGANVLTF
j_call: TRBJ2-6
v_call: TRBV10-3
d_call: .
clone_size: .

cdr3_nt: TGTGCCAGCAGTTACCTCAAACTAGTAGAAATTAGGATCTTC
cdr3_aa: CASSYLKLVEIRIF
j_call: TRBJ2-1
v_call: TRBV6-2/TRBV6-3
d_call: .
clone_size: .

cdr3_nt: TGTGCCAGCAGCTTTAACAGCATTTACACTGAAGCTTTCTTT
cdr3_aa: CASSFNSIYTEAFF
j_call: TRBJ1-1
v_call: TRBV7-3
d_call: .
clone_size: .

cdr3_nt: TGTGCCAGTAGTATGAGAACGCGGGAAAAACTGTTTTTT
cdr3_aa: CASSMRTREKLFF
j_call: TRBJ1-4
v_call: TRBV19
d_call: .
clone_size: .

cdr3_nt: TGTGCCAGCAGCCCCGGTCAGGGTTCACCCCTCCACTTT
cdr3_aa: CASSPGQGSPLHF
j_call: TRBJ1-6
v_call: TRBV7-3
d_call: .
clone_size: .

cdr3_nt: TGTGCCAGTAGTATAAGGGGTTGGGACACTGAAGCTTTCTTT
cdr3_aa: CASSIRGWDTEAFF
j_call: TRBJ1-1
v_call: TRBV19
d_call: .
clone_size: .

cdr3_nt: TGTGCTAGTGGTTCCCCGACAGGTCGGGACACCGGGGAGCTGTTTTTT
cdr3_aa: CASGSPTGRDTGELFF
j_call: TRBJ2-2
v_call: TRBV12-5
d_call: .
clone_size: .

cdr3_nt: TGTGCCAGCAGTTTAGTCCGGGTCAGATCCTACGAGCAGTACTTC
cdr3_aa: CASSLVRVRSYEQYF
j_call: TRBJ2-7
v_call: TRBV28
d_call: .
clone_size: .

cdr3_nt: TGTGCCAGCAGCCTGGAGCGATGGGATACGCAGTATTTT
cdr3_aa: CASSLERWDTQYF
j_call: TRBJ2-3
v_call: TRBV7-2
d_call: .
clone_size: .

cdr3_nt: TGTGCCAGCAGCGCCGGACTAGCGGGAGTGTATGAGCAGTTCTTC
cdr3_aa: CASSAGLAGVYEQFF
j_call: TRBJ2-1
v_call: TRBV9
d_call: TRBD2
clone_size: .

cdr3_nt: TGTGCCAGCACCTGGGACACCAATAATTCACCCCTCCACTTT
cdr3_aa: CASTWDTNNSPLHF
j_call: TRBJ1-6
v_call: TRBV7-9
d_call: .
clone_size: few

cdr3_nt: TGTGCCAGCAGCCCCTCTCGCCGAGATGGCTACACCTTC
cdr3_aa: CASSPSRRDGYTF
j_call: TRBJ1-2
v_call: TRBV5-4
d_call: .
clone_size: once

cdr3_nt: TGTGCCAGCAGTGAGCAGGCTAGGGCAGGGGGCTTCCACGAGCAGTACTTC
cdr3_aa: CASSEQARAGGFHEQYF
j_call: TRBJ2-7
v_call: TRBV6-1
d_call: TRBD1
clone_size: .

cdr3_nt: TGTGCCAGTAGTATTTGGGGACTTGGGGCCAACGTCCTGACTTTC
cdr3_aa: CASSIWGLGANVLTF
j_call: TRBJ2-6
v_call: TRBV19
d_call: .
clone_size: .

cdr3_nt: TGTGCCAGCAGTTACGGGGGTAGCGGGAGGGAGACCCAGTACTTC
cdr3_aa: CASSYGGSGRETQYF
j_call: TRBJ2-5
v_call: TRBV6-5
d_call: TRBD2
clone_size: .